The clone carrying this T cell receptor beta chain appeared a few times. This record belongs to a study of T-cell reconstitution after alpha-beta-depleted transplantation in children. Molecular barcoding with unique molecular identifiers was used for the TCRbeta library. TCRdb used MiXCR to reprocess the PCR reads, holding one entry per CDR3 protein. This table holds around 580,000 distinct CDR3 sequences, 20% to 25% found once. J lost 6 bases, V lost 6 bases, and 7 bases had no gene match. CDR3 size: 13 residues. The rearrangement uses TRBV12-3 or TRBV12-4 and TRBJ2-7; 8 nucleotides match TRBD1. The origin of this receptor is a boy in the first two years of life who had a stem cell transplant for acute myeloid leukemia, so the T cells may come from the graft donor. Specimen: PBMCs, mostly from graft donor cells, collected 360 days after TCRalphabeta/CD19-depleted stem cell transplant. The CDR3 is CASRGPQGGEQYF. CDR3 in DNA: TGTGCCAGCAGGGGACCACAGGGGGGCGAGCAGTACTTC.